The 22 T cell receptor beta chains below all came from one sample that was sequenced in a study of T cell repertoires and HLA-DP antigens. Their specific antigens are unknown. The protocol was immunoSEQ multiplex PCR, while the TCRdb copy is restricted to in-frame clones and leaves out a portion. Here the sample spans about 110,000 clones, 80% to 95% being singletons. The sample was CD4+ T cells from PBMCs. The source of these receptors is a woman between 18 and 29 years old in good health and CMV-seronegative.

The chain recombines TRBV4-1 with TRBJ2-5; 11 bases are a match to TRBD2. The CDR3 spans 18 residues. From germline, CDR1 is MGHRA and CDR2 YSYEKL. J gave up 0 bases and V 4 bases, and 10 bases lay outside the gene matches. As DNA, the CDR3 is TGCGCCAGCAGCCTTCGAGGAGCTAGCGGGGGGTACCAAGAGACCCAGTACTTC. This sequence encodes CASSLRGASGGYQETQYF.

This chain connects TRBV28 to TRBJ2-3; possibly TRBD2 for D (6 bases). The V gene's germline CDR1 is MDHEN and CDR2 SYDVKM. V was trimmed by 3 bases and J by 6 bases, leaving 13 bases between them. The CDR3 spans 14 residues. CDR3 sequence (DNA): TGTGCCAGCAGTTTTGGGGAGGCGATCGATACGCAGTATTTT. As protein: CASSFGEAIDTQYF.

The CDR3 protein is CASSLDRRKERGGSYGYTF. The CDR3 bases are TGTGCCAGCAGCTTAGATCGGAGAAAGGAAAGGGGCGGCAGCTATGGCTACACCTTC. J is TRBJ1-2 and V is TRBV11-2; tentative D call: TRBD1 (5 bases). The germline V and J ends were trimmed by 0 bases and 4 bases, with 24 bases remaining between them. Germline V lookup: CDR1 SGHAT, CDR2 FQNNGV. The CDR3 length is 19 residues.

Worth noting for this clone: This sample also contains other DNA sequences that code for the same CDR3. This chain joins TRBV7-3 and TRBJ1-1, with TRBD1 identical over 11 bases. Germline CDR1 SGHTA, CDR2 FQGTGA. The V segment lost 6 bases and the J segment 6 bases; nucleotides outside the gene matches: 3. The CDR3 contains 13 residues. CDR3 in amino acids: CASSRDRGAEAFF. The CDR3, as DNA: TGTGCCAGCAGTAGGGACAGGGGGGCTGAAGCTTTCTTT.

The J gene is TRBJ1-6, the V gene TRBV6-5; possible D gene TRBD1, 6 bases. Trimming took 6 bases from V and 6 from J, leaving 12 bases between them. Germline CDR1 is MNHEY and CDR2 is SVGAGI. This CDR3 contains 14 residues. CDR3 protein: CASSGGQINSPLHF. In DNA, the CDR3 is TGTGCCAGCAGCGGCGGACAGATTAATTCACCCCTCCACTTT.

Concerning this clone: Different DNA sequences within this sample yield the same CDR3. The V and J genes are TRBV9 and TRBJ2-2, with D perhaps TRBD2 (6 bases). V was trimmed by 0 bases and J by 6 bases, leaving 9 bases between them. CDR1 is SGDLS, CDR2 YYNGEE, per germline. There are 14 residues in the CDR3. As DNA, the CDR3 is TGTGCCAGCAGCGTAGTGGGGGAGGCCGGGGAGCTGTTTTTT. It translates to CASSVVGEAGELFF.

The chain couples TRBV5-1 to TRBJ2-2; weak D call: TRBD1 (5 bases). The CDR3 contains 16 residues. V dropped 0 bases and J dropped 4 bases, with 13 bases sitting between them. CDR1 and CDR2 (germline): SGHRS, YFSETQ. The CDR3, as DNA: TGCGCCAGCAGCTTGGCCAGGGCGAGAGCCACCGGGGAGCTGTTTTTT. It encodes CASSLARARATGELFF.

This chain connects TRBV18 to TRBJ1-1; D possibly corresponds to TRBD1 (6 bases). CDR3 length: 18 amino acids. Germline-derived CDR1 and CDR2 are KGHSH and LQKENI. V was trimmed by 3 bases and J by 0 bases, leaving 20 bases between them. CDR3 loop: CASSPDRPSPLMNTEAFF. CDR3 nucleotide sequence: TGTGCCAGCTCACCCGACAGGCCCTCTCCCCTCATGAACACTGAAGCTTTCTTT. Complete variable domain (other parts from reference TRBV18 and TRBJ1-1): NAGVMQNPRHLVRRRGQEARLRCSPMKGHSHVYWYRQLPEEGLKFMVYLQKENIIDESGMPKERFSAEFPKEGPSILRIQQVVRGDSAAYFCASSPDRPSPLMNTEAFFGQGTRLTVV.

This clone appeared a few times. This chain connects TRBV11-3 to TRBJ2-1; no clear D. CDR1 and CDR2 from the germline V gene are SGHNT and YENEEA. Deletions cut 5 bases from V and 8 bases from J, with 22 bases between. The CDR3 extends over 16 amino acids. This chain's CDR3 is CASSPAFSPLGHEQFF. The CDR3, as DNA: TGTGCCAGCAGCCCAGCTTTCTCCCCTTTGGGCCATGAGCAGTTCTTC.

This clone was seen a few times. J is TRBJ2-7 and V is TRBV7-9; D not certain. Deletions cut 5 bases from V and 3 bases from J, with 8 bases between. This CDR3 is 12 amino acids long. In germline, CDR1 is SEHNR, CDR2 FQNEAQ (reference sequence). CDR3 protein: CASSPAGYEQYV. In nucleotides, the CDR3 is TGTGCCAGCAGCCCAGCTGGCTACGAGCAGTACGTC.

This clone was picked up one time. V is TRBV7-3 and J is TRBJ2-5; no firm D call. The V gene's germline CDR1 is SGHTA and CDR2 FQGTGA. CDR3 length equals 16 residues. Trimming shortened V by 3 bases and J by 4 bases, and 18 bases separated the two germline ends. DNA for the CDR3: TGTGCCAGCAGCTTCGGCCGAGCCCCGGTCGGAGAGACCCAGTACTTC. It yields the protein CASSFGRAPVGETQYF. The entire variable domain, with the rest obtained from reference TRBV7-3 and TRBJ2-5, is as follows: GAGVSQTPSNKVTEKGKYVELRCDPISGHTALYWYRQSLGQGPEFLIYFQGTGAADDSGLPNDRFFAVRPEGSVSTLKIQRTERGDSAVYLCASSFGRAPVGETQYFGPGTRLLVL.

The V and J genes are TRBV15 and TRBJ1-6, with 8 positions matching TRBD1. Germline CDR1 LNHNV, CDR2 YYDKDF (reference sequence). Trimming took 0 bases from V and 7 from J; bases not matched to a gene: 8. CDR3 length equals 17 residues. CDR3 sequence reads: CATSRDQTGGNNSPLHF. As DNA, the CDR3 is TGTGCCACCAGCAGAGATCAAACAGGGGGAAACAATTCACCCCTCCACTTT. Using reference TRBV15 and TRBJ1-6 for the parts outside the CDR3, the full variable domain is DAMVIQNPRYQVTQFGKPVTLSCSQTLNHNVMYWYQQKSSQAPKLLFHYYDKDFNNEADTPDNFQSRRPNTSFCFLDIRSPGLGDTAMYLCATSRDQTGGNNSPLHFGNGTRLTVT.

This clone occurred once. The CDR3 reads CASSFNYGTAAYEQYF. CDR3 in DNA: TGTGCCAGCAGCTTTAATTACGGGACGGCGGCCTACGAGCAGTACTTC. The J gene is TRBJ2-7, the V gene TRBV5-5, with D perhaps given as TRBD1 or TRBD2 (5 bases each). CDR3 size: 16 residues. The germline gives CDR1 SGHKS, CDR2 YYEKEE (reference sequence). V dropped 2 bases and J dropped 2 bases, with 17 bases sitting between them.

V usage is TRBV6-6 and J usage is TRBJ1-3; D is possibly TRBD1 (5 bases). This CDR3 is 15 amino acids long. V was shortened by 2 bases and J by 1 base, with 9 bases between the two germline ends. Germline CDR1 reads MNHNY; CDR2 reads SVGAGI (reference sequence). Here the CDR3 reads CASSYLGTSGNTIYF. The CDR3 DNA reads TGTGCCAGCAGTTACCTTGGGACTTCTGGAAACACCATATATTTT.

This chain connects TRBV7-3 to TRBJ2-3; D is perhaps TRBD1 or TRBD2 (5 bases each). Germline CDR1 reads SGHTA; CDR2 reads FQGTGA. This CDR3 contains 15 residues. V gave up 0 bases and J gave up 4 bases, with 11 bases separating them. As DNA, the CDR3 is TGTGCCAGCAGCTTAACGGGACGTTCCGCAGATACGCAGTATTTT. It translates to CASSLTGRSADTQYF.

The V call is TRBV28, the J call TRBJ1-4; D not certain. The CDR3 extends over 16 amino acids. Trimming removed 1 base at V and 8 bases at J, with 17 bases between. The germline V gene encodes CDR1 MDHEN and CDR2 SYDVKM. The CDR3, as DNA: TGTGCCAGCAGTTTATCGGGCAGCGGGGTAAACGAAAAACTGTTTTTT. It is translated as CASSLSGSGVNEKLFF.

The chain links TRBV4-1 to TRBJ2-5; 9 positions match TRBD1. The CDR3 consists of 17 residues. The junction had 7 bases not matched to a gene; V was cut back by 1 base and J by 1 base. CDR1 is MGHRA and CDR2 is YSYEKL in the germline V gene. This chain's CDR3 is CASSQGGGTGSQETQYF. The CDR3 nucleotides are TGCGCCAGCAGCCAAGGGGGGGGGACAGGGAGCCAAGAGACCCAGTACTTC.

The J gene is TRBJ1-2, the V gene TRBV5-1, with D possibly TRBD1 on 5 matching bases. This CDR3 has 14 amino acids. Looked up from germline, CDR1 is SGHRS and CDR2 is YFSETQ. V gave up 5 bases and J gave up 5 bases, with 16 bases separating them. CDR3 in DNA: TGCGCCAGCAGGTCGGCACGACAGCCATATGGCTACACCTTC. Its protein is CASRSARQPYGYTF.

This clone was seen only once. V is TRBV5-6 and J is TRBJ2-3; the D is unclear. The V gene lost 0 bases and the J gene lost 9 bases, with 5 bases spanning the gap. This CDR3 spans 11 amino acids. Germline V gives CDR1 SGHDT, CDR2 YYEEEE. In DNA form, the CDR3 reads TGTGCCAGCAGCTTGGAAGGGACGCAGTATTTT. As protein: CASSLEGTQYF.

V usage is TRBV6-6 and J usage is TRBJ1-1, with 7 bases fitting TRBD1. Germline lookup yields CDR1 MNHNY and CDR2 SVGAGI (reference sequence). The CDR3 spans 13 residues. Germline trimming cut 6 bases from V and 1 base from J; bases unmatched to any gene: 2. This CDR3 reads CASRRQGNTEAFF. The CDR3 nucleotides read TGTGCCAGCAGACGACAGGGGAACACTGAAGCTTTCTTT.

The rearrangement uses TRBV19 and TRBJ2-3; no definite D call. The length of the CDR3 is 15 residues. Trimming took 6 bases from V and 0 from J, leaving 13 bases between them. Germline CDR1 is LNHDA and CDR2 is SQIVND (reference sequence). CDR3 sequence: CASSDTRESTDTQYF. Written as DNA, the CDR3 is TGTGCCAGTAGCGATACCCGAGAAAGCACAGATACGCAGTATTTT.

The gene calls are TRBV5-1 and TRBJ2-1; D unclear. V gave up 3 bases and J gave up 5 bases, with 15 bases separating them. Germline V gene data show CDR1 as SGHRS and CDR2 as YFSETQ. The CDR3 contains 15 residues. The CDR3 DNA reads TGCGCCAGCAGCTCTGAATTGGGGAACAACAATGAGCAGTTCTTC. Encoded protein: CASSSELGNNNEQFF.